This T cell receptor (beta chain) originates from a study of early T cells in non-severe SARS-CoV-2 infection. Overall study: Whole-blood bulk RNA, unsorted, was sequenced, and chains were unpaired.

Researchers tagged individual cDNA molecules with unique molecular identifiers. TCRdb itself ran the 5' RACE reads through MiXCR, one entry per CDR3 protein. Of 100,000 to 150,000 distinct CDR3 sequences in the sample, under 15% were seen once. Findings and limits, study-wide: VDJdb matching skewed toward anti-spike CD8 responses, missing private and CD4 specificities.

About this clonotype: The antigen remains unidentified.

This receptor was taken from an adult who was a healthcare worker with PCR-confirmed SARS-CoV-2 infection or an uninfected control (not recorded which). Sequencing input: whole blood.

This CDR3 reads CASSAPGLTDSQYF. CDR3 coding DNA: TGTGCCAGCAGCGCACCGGGACTAACAGATTCCCAGTACTTC. The chain couples TRBV5-4 to TRBJ2-5; 7 nucleotides align to TRBD2. The germline CDR1 and CDR2 sequences are SGHNT and YYREEE (reference sequence). The CDR3 extends over 14 amino acids. V was pared by 4 bases and J by 9 bases, with 12 bases of the junction left unmatched.